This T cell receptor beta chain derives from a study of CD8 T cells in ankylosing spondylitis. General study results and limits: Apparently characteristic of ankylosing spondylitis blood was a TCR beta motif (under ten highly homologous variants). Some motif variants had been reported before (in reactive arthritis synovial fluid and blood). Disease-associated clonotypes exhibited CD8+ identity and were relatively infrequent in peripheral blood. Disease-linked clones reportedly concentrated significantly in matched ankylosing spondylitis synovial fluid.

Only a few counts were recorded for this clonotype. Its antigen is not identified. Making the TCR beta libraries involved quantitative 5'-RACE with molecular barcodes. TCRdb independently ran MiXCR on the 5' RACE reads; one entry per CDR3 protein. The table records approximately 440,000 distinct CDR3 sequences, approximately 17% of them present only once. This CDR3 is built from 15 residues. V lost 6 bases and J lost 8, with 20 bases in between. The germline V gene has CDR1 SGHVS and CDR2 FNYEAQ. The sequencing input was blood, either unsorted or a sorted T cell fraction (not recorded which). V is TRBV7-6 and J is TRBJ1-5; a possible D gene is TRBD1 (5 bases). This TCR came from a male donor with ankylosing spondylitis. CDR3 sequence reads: CASRSTEVWGEPQHF. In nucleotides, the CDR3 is TGTGCCAGCAGGTCGACCGAGGTCTGGGGGGAGCCCCAGCATTTT. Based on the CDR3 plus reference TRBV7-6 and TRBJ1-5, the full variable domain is GAGVSQSPRYKVTKRGQDVALRCDPISGHVSLYWYRQALGQGPEFLTYFNYEAQQDKSGLPNDRFSAERPEGSISTLTIQRTEQRDSAMYRCASRSTEVWGEPQHFGDGTRLSIL.